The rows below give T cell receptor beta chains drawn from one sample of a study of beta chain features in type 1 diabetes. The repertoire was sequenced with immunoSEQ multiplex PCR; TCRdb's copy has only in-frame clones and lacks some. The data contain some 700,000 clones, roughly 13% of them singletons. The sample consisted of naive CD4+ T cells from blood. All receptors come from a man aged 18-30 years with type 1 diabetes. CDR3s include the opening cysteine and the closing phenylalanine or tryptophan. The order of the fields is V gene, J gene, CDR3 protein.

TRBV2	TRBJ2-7	CASRDEQGAYEQYF
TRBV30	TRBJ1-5	CACSLSGDWGQPQHF
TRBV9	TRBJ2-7	CASSPEGGNYEQYF
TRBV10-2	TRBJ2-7	CASSGSHEQYF
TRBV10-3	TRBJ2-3	CAISDLTGGGADTQYF
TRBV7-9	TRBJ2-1	CASSQRRGDLNEQFF
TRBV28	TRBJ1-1	CASSPPAHTEAFF
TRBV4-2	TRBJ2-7	CASSQDGAYEQYF
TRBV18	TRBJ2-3	CASSPPGLVPDTQYF
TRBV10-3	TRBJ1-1	CAISAQGTEAFF
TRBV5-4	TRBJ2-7	CASSLAGSSYEQYF
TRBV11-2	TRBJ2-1	CASSRGLAVDNEQFF
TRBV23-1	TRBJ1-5	CASSGGTGDSNQPQHF
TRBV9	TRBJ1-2	CASSASNYGYTF
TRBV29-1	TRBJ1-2	CSVSATGDGYTF
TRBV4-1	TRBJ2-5	CASSHLGTSGETQYF
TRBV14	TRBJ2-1	CASSLAGGLVRDEQFF
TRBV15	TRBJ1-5	CATSRDVGLAQPQHF
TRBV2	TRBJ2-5	CASSRLTDQETQYF
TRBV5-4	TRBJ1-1	CASSLADDTEAFF
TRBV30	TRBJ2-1	CAWSVSTREQFF
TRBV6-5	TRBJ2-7	CASSPTGDHAYEQYF